What follows is one T cell receptor (beta chain) and its context. Antigen specificity is unknown. The treatment is: oral pan-JAK inhibitor, 5-10 mg twice daily. Both CD4+ and CD8+ T cells were separated by sorting PBMCs. These data originate in a study of CD8+ T cells in alopecia areata. Study-wide context: It was oral tofacitinib, at 5 to 10 mg twice daily, that treated patients received. Study results and limitations: Relative to normal scalp, lesional scalp, especially alopecia totalis/universalis, showed higher clonality. Under tofacitinib, numerous expanded lesional clonotypes remained detectable in scalp and blood.

Extracted RNA was reverse transcribed into cDNA, the sequencing template. Only in-frame clones appear in the TCRdb table, and some are missing; sequencing was by immunoSEQ multiplex PCR. The sample shows 160,000 or so clones, 58% of them seen only once. CDR3 length: 13 residues. Germline-derived CDR1 and CDR2 are SGDLS and YYNGEE. V lost 2 bases to trimming and J lost 3 bases, with 8 bases between them. Sequencing used CD4+ T cells sorted from blood, obtained between weeks 55 and 65, from a patient treated with tofacitinib. This TCR derives from a human donor with alopecia areata. The chain uses TRBV9 and TRBJ2-5; either TRBD1 or TRBD2 may fit D (5 bases each). CDR3: CASSVGREETQYF. DNA of the CDR3: TGTGCCAGCAGCGTGGGGCGGGAAGAGACCCAGTACTTC.